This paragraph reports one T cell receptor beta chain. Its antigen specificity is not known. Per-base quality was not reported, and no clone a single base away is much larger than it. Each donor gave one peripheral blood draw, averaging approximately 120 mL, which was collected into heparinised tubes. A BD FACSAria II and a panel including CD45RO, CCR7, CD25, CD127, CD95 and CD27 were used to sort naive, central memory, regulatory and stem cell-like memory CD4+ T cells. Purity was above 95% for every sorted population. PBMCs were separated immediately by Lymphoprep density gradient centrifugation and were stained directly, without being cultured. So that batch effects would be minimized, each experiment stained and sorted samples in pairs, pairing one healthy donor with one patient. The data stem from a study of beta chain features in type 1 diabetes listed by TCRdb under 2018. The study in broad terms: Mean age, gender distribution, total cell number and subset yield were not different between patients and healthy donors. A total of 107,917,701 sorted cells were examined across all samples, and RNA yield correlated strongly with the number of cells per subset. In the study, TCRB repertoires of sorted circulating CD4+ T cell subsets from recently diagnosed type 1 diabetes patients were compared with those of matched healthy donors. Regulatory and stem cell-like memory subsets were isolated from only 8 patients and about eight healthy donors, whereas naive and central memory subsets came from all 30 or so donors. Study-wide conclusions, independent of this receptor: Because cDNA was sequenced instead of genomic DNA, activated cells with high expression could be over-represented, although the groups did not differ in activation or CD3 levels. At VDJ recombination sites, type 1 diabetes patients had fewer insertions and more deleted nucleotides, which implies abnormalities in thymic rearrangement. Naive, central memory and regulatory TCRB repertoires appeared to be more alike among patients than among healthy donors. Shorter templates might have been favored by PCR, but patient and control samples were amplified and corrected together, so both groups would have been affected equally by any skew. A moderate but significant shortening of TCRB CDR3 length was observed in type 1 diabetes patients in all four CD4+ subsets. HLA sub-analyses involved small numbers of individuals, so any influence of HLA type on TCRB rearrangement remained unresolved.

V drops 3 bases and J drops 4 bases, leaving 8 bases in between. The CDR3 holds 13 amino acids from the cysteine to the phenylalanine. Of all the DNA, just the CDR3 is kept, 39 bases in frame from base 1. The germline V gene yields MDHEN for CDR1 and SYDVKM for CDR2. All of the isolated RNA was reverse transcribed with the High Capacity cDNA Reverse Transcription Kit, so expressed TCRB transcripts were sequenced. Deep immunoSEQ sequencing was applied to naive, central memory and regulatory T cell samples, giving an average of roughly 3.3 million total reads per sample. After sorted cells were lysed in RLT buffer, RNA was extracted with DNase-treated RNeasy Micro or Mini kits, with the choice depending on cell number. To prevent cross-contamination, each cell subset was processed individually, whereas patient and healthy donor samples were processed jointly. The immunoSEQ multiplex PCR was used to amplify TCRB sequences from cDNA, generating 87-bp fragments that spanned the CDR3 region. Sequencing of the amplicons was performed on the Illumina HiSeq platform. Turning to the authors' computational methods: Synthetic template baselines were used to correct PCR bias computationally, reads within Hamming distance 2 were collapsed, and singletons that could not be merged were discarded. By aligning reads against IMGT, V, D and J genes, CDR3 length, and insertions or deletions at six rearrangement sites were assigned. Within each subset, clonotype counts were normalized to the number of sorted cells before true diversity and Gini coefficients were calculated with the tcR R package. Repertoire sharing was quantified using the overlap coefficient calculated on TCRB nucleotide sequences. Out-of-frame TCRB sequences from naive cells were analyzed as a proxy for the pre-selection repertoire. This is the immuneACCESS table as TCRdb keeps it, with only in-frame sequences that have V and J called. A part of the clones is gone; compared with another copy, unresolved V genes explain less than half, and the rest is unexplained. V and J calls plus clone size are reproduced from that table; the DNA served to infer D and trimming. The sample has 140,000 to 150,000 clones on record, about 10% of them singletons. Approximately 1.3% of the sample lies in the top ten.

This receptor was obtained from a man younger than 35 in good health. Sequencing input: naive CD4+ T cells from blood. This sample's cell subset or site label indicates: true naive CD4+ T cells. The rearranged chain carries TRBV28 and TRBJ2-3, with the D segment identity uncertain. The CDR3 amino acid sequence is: CASSLFTPDTQYF. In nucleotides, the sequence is TGTGCCAGCAGTTTGTTCACTCCAGATACGCAGTATTTT.